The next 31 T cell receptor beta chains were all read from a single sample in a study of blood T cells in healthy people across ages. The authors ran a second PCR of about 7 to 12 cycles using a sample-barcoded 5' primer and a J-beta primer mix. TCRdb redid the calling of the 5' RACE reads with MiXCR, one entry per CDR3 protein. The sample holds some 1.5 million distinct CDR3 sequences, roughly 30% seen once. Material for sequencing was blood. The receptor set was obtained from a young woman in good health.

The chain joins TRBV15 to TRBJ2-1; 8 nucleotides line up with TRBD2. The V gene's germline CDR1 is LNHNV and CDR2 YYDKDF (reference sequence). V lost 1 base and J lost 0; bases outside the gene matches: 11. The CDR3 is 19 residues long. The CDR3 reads CATSRVGGGRPSSYNEQFF. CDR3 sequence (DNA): TGTGCCACCAGCAGAGTAGGTGGCGGGAGGCCGAGCTCCTACAATGAGCAGTTCTTC.

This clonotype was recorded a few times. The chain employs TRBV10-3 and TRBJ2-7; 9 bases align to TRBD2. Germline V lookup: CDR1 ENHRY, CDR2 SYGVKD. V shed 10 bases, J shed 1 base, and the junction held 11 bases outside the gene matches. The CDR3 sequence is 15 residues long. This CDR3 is CATRGWTSESYEQYF. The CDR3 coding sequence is TGTGCCACTCGGGGCTGGACTAGCGAGTCCTACGAGCAGTACTTC.

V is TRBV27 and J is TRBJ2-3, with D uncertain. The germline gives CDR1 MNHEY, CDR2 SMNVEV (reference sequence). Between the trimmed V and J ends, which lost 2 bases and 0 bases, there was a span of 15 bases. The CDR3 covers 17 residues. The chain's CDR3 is CASSLMWRLTSTDTQYF. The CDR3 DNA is TGTGCCAGCAGTTTAATGTGGCGTTTGACTAGCACAGATACGCAGTATTTT.

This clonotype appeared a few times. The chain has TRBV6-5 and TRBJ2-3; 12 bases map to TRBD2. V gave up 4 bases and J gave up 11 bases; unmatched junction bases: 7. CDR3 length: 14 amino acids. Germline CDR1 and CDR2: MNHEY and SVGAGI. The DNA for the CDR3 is TGTGCCAGCAGTTCACTAGCGGGAGGTGATCTGCAGTATTTT. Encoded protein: CASSSLAGGDLQYF.

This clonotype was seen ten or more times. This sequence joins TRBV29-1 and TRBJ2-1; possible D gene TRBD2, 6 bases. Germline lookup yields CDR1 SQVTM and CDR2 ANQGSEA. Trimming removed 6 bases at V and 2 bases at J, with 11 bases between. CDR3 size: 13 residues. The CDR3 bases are TGCAGCGTCGTCCGACTAGCCTACAATGAGCAGTTCTTC. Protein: CSVVRLAYNEQFF.

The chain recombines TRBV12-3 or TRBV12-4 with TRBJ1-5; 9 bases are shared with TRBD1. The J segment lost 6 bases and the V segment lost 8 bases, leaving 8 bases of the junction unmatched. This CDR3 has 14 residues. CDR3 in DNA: TGTGCCAGCGAGCCGGGACAGGGTATTCAGCCCCAGCATTTT. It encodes CASEPGQGIQPQHF.

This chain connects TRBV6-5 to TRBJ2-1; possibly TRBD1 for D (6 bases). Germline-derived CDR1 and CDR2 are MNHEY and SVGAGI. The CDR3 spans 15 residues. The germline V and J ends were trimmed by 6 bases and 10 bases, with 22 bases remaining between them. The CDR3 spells CASRRGTIRPSEQFF. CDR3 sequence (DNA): TGTGCCAGCAGAAGGGGGACAATCCGTCCTTCGGAGCAGTTCTTC.

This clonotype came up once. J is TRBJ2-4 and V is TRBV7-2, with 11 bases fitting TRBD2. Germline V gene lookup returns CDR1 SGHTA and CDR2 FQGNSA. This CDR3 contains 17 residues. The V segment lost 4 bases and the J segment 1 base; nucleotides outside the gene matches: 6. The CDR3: CASSSLTSGVAKNIQYF. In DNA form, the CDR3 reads TGTGCCAGCAGCTCGTTGACTAGCGGGGTTGCCAAAAACATTCAGTACTTC.

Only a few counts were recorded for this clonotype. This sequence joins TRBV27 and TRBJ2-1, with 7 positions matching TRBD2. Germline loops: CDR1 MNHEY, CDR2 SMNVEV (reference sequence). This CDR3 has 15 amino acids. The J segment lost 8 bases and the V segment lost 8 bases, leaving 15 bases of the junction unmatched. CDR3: CASQSTSEVQYEQFF. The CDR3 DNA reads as TGTGCCAGCCAAAGTACTAGCGAGGTTCAGTATGAGCAGTTCTTC.

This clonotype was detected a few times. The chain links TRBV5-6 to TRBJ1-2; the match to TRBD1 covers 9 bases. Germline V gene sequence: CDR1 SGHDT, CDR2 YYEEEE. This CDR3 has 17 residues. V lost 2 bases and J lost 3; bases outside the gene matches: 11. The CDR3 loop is CASSLGTGFRSHYGYTF. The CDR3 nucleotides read TGTGCCAGCAGCTTAGGGACAGGGTTTCGTAGTCACTATGGCTACACCTTC.

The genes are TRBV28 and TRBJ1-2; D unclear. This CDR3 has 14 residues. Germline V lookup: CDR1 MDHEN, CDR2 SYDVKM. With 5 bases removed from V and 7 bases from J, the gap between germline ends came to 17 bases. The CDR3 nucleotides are TGTGCCAGCAGTAAGCTGACACTGAAGGGTGGCTACACCTTC. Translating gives CASSKLTLKGGYTF.

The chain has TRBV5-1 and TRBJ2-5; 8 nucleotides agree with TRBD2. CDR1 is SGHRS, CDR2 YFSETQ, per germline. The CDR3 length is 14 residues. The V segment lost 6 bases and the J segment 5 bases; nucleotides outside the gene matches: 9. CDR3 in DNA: TGCGCCAGCACCCCTATGGGACTAGTGGAGACCCAGTACTTC. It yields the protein CASTPMGLVETQYF.

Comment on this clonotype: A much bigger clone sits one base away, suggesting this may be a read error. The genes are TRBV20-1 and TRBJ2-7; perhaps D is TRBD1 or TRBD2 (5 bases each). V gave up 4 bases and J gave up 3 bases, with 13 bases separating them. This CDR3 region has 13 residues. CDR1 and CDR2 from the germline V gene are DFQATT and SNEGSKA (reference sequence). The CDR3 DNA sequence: TGCAGTGCTACGGGACGGAGATGCTACGAGCAGTACTTC. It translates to CSATGRRCYEQYF.

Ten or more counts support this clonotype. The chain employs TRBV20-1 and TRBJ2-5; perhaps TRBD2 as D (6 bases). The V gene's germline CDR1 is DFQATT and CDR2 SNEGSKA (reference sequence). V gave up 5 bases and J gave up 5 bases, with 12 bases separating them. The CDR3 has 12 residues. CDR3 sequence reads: CSADRAGETQYF. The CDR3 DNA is TGCAGTGCTGATCGGGCGGGGGAGACCCAGTACTTC.

CDR3: CASGTADNEQFF. In DNA, the CDR3 is TGTGCCAGCGGGACAGCCGACAATGAGCAGTTCTTC. The chain employs TRBV7-6 and TRBJ2-1; 7 nucleotides agree with TRBD1. After removal of 8 bases from V and 5 bases from J, the junction contained 3 bases not matched to a gene. Germline lookup yields CDR1 SGHVS and CDR2 FNYEAQ. This CDR3 comprises 12 residues.

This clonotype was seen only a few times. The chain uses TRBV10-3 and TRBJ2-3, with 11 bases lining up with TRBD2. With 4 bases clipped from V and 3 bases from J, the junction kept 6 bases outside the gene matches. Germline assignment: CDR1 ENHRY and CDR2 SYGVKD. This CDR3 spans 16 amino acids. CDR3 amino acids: CAISGTSGSITDTQYF. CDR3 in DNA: TGTGCCATCAGTGGTACTAGCGGGAGTATAACAGATACGCAGTATTTT.

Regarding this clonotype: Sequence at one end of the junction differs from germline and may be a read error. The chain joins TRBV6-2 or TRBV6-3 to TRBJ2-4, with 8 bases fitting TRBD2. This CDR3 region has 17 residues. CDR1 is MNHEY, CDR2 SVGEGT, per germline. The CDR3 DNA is TGTGCCAGCAGCCCACCGGGACTAGAGAATACCAAAAACGTTCAGTACTTC. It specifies CASSPPGLENTKNVQYF.

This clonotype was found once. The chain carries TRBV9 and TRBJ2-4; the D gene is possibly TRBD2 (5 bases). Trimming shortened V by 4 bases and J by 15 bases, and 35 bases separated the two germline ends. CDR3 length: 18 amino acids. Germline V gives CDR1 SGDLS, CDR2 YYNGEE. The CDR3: CASSPPLGSSPASNERYF. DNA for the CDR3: TGTGCCAGCAGCCCTCCATTGGGGAGCTCCCCAGCCAGCAATGAGCGGTACTTC.

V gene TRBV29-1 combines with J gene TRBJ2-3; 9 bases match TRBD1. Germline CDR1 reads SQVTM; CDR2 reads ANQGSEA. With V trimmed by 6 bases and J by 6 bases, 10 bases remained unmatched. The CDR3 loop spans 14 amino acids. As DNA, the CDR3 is TGCAGCGTGCCCGGGACAGGGCGGGTTGATACGCAGTATTTT. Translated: CSVPGTGRVDTQYF.

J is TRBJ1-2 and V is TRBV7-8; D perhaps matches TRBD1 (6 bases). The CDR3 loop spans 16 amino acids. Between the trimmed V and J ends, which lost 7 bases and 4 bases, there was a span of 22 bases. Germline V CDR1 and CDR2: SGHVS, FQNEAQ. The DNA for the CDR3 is TGTGCCAGCATCCCCGACCGGGGGCTGCGTGGCTATGGCTACACCTTC. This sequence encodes CASIPDRGLRGYGYTF.

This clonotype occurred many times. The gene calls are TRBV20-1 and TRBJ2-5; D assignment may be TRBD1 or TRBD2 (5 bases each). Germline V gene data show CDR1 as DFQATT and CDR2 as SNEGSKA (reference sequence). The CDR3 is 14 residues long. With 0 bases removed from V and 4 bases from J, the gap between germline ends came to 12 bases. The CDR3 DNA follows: TGCAGTGCTAGAGATATAGGGGAGAGAGAGACCCAGTACTTC. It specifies CSARDIGERETQYF.

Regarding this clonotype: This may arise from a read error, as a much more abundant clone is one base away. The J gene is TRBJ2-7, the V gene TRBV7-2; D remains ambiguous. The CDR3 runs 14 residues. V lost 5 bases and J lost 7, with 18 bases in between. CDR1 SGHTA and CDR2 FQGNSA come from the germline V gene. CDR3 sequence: CASSGGDQSKEQYF. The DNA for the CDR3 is TGTGCCAGCAGCGGTGGAGACCAAAGTAAGGAGCAGTACTTC.

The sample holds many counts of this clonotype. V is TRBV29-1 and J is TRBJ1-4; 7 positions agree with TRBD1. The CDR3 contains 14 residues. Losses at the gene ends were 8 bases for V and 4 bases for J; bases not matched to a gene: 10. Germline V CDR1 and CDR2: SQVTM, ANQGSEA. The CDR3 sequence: CSIGAGTVNEKLFF. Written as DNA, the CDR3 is TGCAGCATCGGCGCCGGGACAGTTAATGAAAAACTGTTTTTT.

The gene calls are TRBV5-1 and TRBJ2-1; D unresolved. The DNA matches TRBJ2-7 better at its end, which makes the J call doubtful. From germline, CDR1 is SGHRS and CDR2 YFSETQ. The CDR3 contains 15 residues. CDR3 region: CASSWRPILYNEQYF. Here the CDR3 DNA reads TGCGCCAGCAGCTGGAGACCGATACTCTACAATGAGCAGTACTTC.

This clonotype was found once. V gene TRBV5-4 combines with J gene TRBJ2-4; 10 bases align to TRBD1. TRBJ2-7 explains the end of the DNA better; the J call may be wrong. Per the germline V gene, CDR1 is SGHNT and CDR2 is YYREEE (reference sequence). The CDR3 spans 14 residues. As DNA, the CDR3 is TGTGCCAGCCGGAAGCGGGACAGGGGCAACGAGCAGTACTTC. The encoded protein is CASRKRDRGNEQYF.

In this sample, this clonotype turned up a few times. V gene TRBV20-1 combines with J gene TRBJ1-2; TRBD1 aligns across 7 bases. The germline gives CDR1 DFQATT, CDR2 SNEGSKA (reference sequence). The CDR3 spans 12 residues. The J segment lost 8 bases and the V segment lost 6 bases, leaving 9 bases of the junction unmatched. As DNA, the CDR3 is TGCAGTGCGTACAGGGGCTCACGGGGCTACACCTTC. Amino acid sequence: CSAYRGSRGYTF.

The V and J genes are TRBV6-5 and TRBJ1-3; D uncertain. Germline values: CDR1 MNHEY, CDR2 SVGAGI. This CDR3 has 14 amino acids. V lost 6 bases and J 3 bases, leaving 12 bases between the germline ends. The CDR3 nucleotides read TGTGCCAGCAGGTACGTGGGAAGTGGAAACACCATATATTTT. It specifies CASRYVGSGNTIYF.

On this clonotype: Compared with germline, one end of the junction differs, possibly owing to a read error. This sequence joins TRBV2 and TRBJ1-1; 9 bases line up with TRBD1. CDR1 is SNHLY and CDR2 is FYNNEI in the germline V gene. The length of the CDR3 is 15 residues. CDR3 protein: CASREQGAGNTEAFF. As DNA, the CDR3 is TGTGCCAGCAGGGAACAGGGGGCTGGGAACACTGAGGCTTTCTTT.

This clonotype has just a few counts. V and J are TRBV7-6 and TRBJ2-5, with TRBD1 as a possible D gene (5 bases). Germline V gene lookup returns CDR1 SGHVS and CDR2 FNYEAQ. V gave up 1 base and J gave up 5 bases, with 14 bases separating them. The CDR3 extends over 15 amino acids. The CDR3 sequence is CASSLDAGYSETQYF. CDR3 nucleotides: TGTGCCAGCAGCTTAGACGCAGGGTATAGCGAGACCCAGTACTTC.

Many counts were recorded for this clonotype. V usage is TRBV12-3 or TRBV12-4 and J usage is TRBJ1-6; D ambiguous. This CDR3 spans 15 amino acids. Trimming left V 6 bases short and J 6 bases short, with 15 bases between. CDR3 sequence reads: CASSPTRGLNSPLHF. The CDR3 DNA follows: TGTGCCAGCAGCCCAACCCGGGGTCTTAATTCACCCCTCCACTTT.

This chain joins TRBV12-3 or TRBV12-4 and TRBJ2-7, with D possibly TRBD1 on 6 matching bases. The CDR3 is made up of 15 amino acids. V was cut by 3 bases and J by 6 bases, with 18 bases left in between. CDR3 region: CASSFSARGVREQYF. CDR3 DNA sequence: TGTGCCAGCAGTTTCTCGGCCAGGGGAGTACGCGAGCAGTACTTC.